This TCR beta chain comes out of a study of blood T cell repertoires in COVID-19. Study details: Sources were T cells, B-cell-depleted T cells, or PBMCs; the material itself was cDNA or gDNA.

Sequencing used immunoSEQ multiplex PCR; TCRdb keeps in-frame clones, though not all of them. The data hold over 350,000 clones, with roughly 90% observed a single time. Germline CDR1 is SQVTM and CDR2 is ANQGSEA. V dropped 3 bases and J dropped 4 bases, with 12 bases sitting between them. This CDR3 has 13 residues. Up to 2 weeks before entering the study, exposed participants had met a COVID-19 case. Sequenced input: PBMCs or T cells enriched from blood (not recorded which). The clonotype was recovered from a woman in her 40s who had been exposed to COVID-19. This chain joins TRBV29-1 and TRBJ2-5; D possibly corresponds to TRBD2 (5 bases). CDR3 protein: CSVEGRAAETQYF. CDR3 DNA: TGCAGCGTTGAGGGCCGAGCGGCAGAGACCCAGTACTTC. Filled out from reference TRBV29-1 and TRBJ2-5, the complete variable domain reads SAVISQKPSRDICQRGTSLTIQCQVDSQVTMMFWYRQQPGQSLTLIATANQGSEATYESGFVIDKFPISRPNLTFSTLTVSNMSPEDSSIYLCSVEGRAAETQYFGPGTRLLVL.